One and the same sample provided the 29 T cell receptor beta chains below, sequenced in a study of monozygotic twins with inflammatory bowel disease. TCRdb reworked the 5' RACE reads into one entry per CDR3 protein, no DNA. Across approximately 330,000 distinct CDR3 sequences, the top ten clones capture around 2% of the sample. Sequencing was carried out using blood. The receptor source for this set is a human donor with ulcerative colitis or Crohn's disease, or a healthy co-twin of an affected twin (not recorded which).

The rearrangement links TRBV19 to TRBJ2-2. Germline lookup yields CDR1 LNHDA and CDR2 SQIVND (reference sequence). CDR3 length: 13 residues. The CDR3 reads CASSIGYTGELFF.

V and J are TRBV7-9 and TRBJ2-3; TCRdb's D gene call, TRBD2, goes unchecked for lack of DNA. The CDR3 runs to 15 residues. In germline, CDR1 is SEHNR, CDR2 FQNEAQ (reference sequence). The CDR3 protein is CASSAALGRPDTQYF.

The CDR3 sequence is CAWSVRGTGSKTFF. The genes are TRBV30 and TRBJ1-1; as DNA is missing, the TRBD1 call by TCRdb cannot be tested. Germline-derived CDR1 and CDR2 are GTSNPN and SVGIG (reference sequence). The CDR3 is made up of 14 amino acids. The variable domain in full, completed from reference TRBV30 and TRBJ1-1, reads SQTIHQWPATLVQPVGSPLSLECTVEGTSNPNLYWYRQAAGRGLQLLFYSVGIGQISSEVPQNLSASRPQDRQFILSSKKLLLSDSGFYLCAWSVRGTGSKTFFGQGTRLTVV.

The chain couples TRBV19 to TRBJ2-1; with no DNA, the TCRdb D assignment of TRBD2 cannot be verified. The germline V gene encodes CDR1 LNHDA and CDR2 SQIVND (reference sequence). The CDR3 runs 19 residues. CDR3 in amino acids: CASSPRTSGRSFSNNEQFF.

The chain couples TRBV12-3 or TRBV12-4 to TRBJ2-3; TCRdb's D call of TRBD1 is untestable without DNA. This CDR3 spans 15 amino acids. CDR3: CASSPGPAGPDTQYF.

The chain recombines TRBV5-1 with TRBJ2-1. The CDR3 is 14 residues long. Germline V CDR1 and CDR2: SGHRS, YFSETQ. CDR3 protein: CASSSGALDNEQFF.

The CDR3 reads CSASYPSGNGELFF. The chain recombines TRBV20-1 with TRBJ2-2; TCRdb reports TRBD2, a call that lacks DNA to check it against. This CDR3 has 14 residues. Germline loops: CDR1 DFQATT, CDR2 SNEGSKA (reference sequence).

The chain joins TRBV5-1 to TRBJ2-1. This CDR3 has 13 residues. Looked up from germline, CDR1 is SGHRS and CDR2 is YFSETQ. Here the CDR3 reads CASSLSSYNEQFF.

The chain couples TRBV4-1 to TRBJ2-2; the D call from TCRdb, TRBD1, cannot be confirmed without DNA. Germline CDR1 and CDR2: MGHRA and YSYEKL. The CDR3 totals 15 residues. The chain's CDR3 is CASSLTGQGAGELFF.

The CDR3 is CASSQDRRTGYGYTF. J is TRBJ1-2 and V is TRBV4-2; the D call from TCRdb, TRBD1, cannot be confirmed without DNA. Germline CDR1 and CDR2: LGHNA and YNFKEQ. This CDR3 has 15 amino acids.

The chain's CDR3 is CATRNLGTEAFF. The V call is TRBV7-9, the J call TRBJ1-1. Per the germline V gene, CDR1 is SEHNR and CDR2 is FQNEAQ (reference sequence). The CDR3 extends over 12 amino acids.

This chain uses TRBV11-2 with TRBJ2-1; without DNA, the TCRdb call of TRBD2 cannot be checked. CDR3 length equals 16 residues. Germline V gene sequence: CDR1 SGHAT, CDR2 FQNNGV. Here the CDR3 reads CASSSGTSGRDPEQFF.

The J gene is TRBJ2-1, the V gene TRBV11-3; the D gene TCRdb calls, TRBD1, cannot be checked with no DNA. This CDR3 is built from 14 residues. CDR1 is SGHNT and CDR2 is YENEEA in the germline V gene. This chain's CDR3 is CASSPRPPYNEQFF. The whole variable domain, filled in from reference TRBV11-3 and TRBJ2-1, reads EAGVVQSPRYKIIEKKQPVAFWCNPISGHNTLYWYLQNLGQGPELLIRYENEEAVDDSQLPKDRFSAERLKGVDSTLKIQPAELGDSAVYLCASSPRPPYNEQFFGPGTRLTVL.

The chain recombines TRBV3-1 with TRBJ2-6. The CDR3 has 17 amino acids. Germline loops: CDR1 LGHDT, CDR2 YNNKEL (reference sequence). The CDR3 sequence is CASSQDRWGTGANVLTF.

The V gene is TRBV30, the J gene TRBJ1-5. Germline V CDR1 and CDR2: GTSNPN, SVGIG (reference sequence). This CDR3 is 16 amino acids long. The CDR3 reads CAWRGKTGFHNQPQHF.

The chain joins TRBV5-1 to TRBJ1-4; TCRdb gives TRBD1 as the D gene, but with no DNA this cannot be confirmed. CDR1 is SGHRS, CDR2 YFSETQ, per germline. This CDR3 contains 16 residues. The CDR3 is CASSLWLTGASEKLFF. The full variable domain, its missing parts supplied by reference TRBV5-1 and TRBJ1-4, is KAGVTQTPRYLIKTRGQQVTLSCSPISGHRSVSWYQQTPGQGLQFLFEYFSETQRNKGNFPGRFSGRQFSNSRSEMNVSTLELGDSALYLCASSLWLTGASEKLFFGSGTQLSVL.

V gene TRBV5-1 combines with J gene TRBJ1-1; TCRdb names TRBD1, which stays unverified in the absence of DNA. The CDR3 is made up of 14 amino acids. CDR1 SGHRS and CDR2 YFSETQ come from the germline V gene. The chain's CDR3 is CASSPWRMGAEAFF.

The rearrangement joins TRBV5-1 to TRBJ2-2. This CDR3 spans 15 amino acids. In germline, CDR1 is SGHRS, CDR2 YFSETQ. CDR3 sequence reads: CASSLVSRTTGELFF.

This rearrangement joins TRBV5-4 to TRBJ1-5; TCRdb picks TRBD1, but there is no DNA to check that call. The germline gives CDR1 SGHNT, CDR2 YYREEE (reference sequence). This CDR3 contains 16 residues. CDR3 protein: CASSLGGAGSNQPQHF.

The chain has TRBV11-2 and TRBJ2-5; TCRdb outputs TRBD1, but without DNA this stays unchecked. CDR1 and CDR2 (germline): SGHAT, FQNNGV. The CDR3 loop spans 18 amino acids. CDR3: CASSVHRDNTPLRETQYF.

This rearrangement joins TRBV6-1 to TRBJ1-4. The CDR3 loop spans 19 amino acids. In germline, CDR1 is MNHNS, CDR2 SASEGT. The chain's CDR3 is CASRSYKTVKNSKGEKLFF.

V is TRBV20-1 and J is TRBJ2-5; TCRdb gives TRBD1 as the D gene, but with no DNA this cannot be confirmed. Germline-derived CDR1 and CDR2 are DFQATT and SNEGSKA (reference sequence). There are 11 residues in the CDR3. This chain's CDR3 is CSALAEGSQYF.

The rearrangement links TRBV28 to TRBJ2-1; there is no DNA to check the TCRdb D call of TRBD1. The CDR3 is 14 amino acids. Germline V gives CDR1 MDHEN, CDR2 SYDVKM. This CDR3 is CASSPAGTYNEQFF.

The chain is built from TRBV7-3 and TRBJ2-5; TCRdb reports TRBD1, a call that lacks DNA to check it against. The germline V gene has CDR1 SGHTA and CDR2 FQGTGA. This CDR3 contains 14 residues. CDR3 loop: CASSLGGFQETQYF.

The gene calls are TRBV10-3 and TRBJ1-4. The CDR3 runs to 14 residues. Germline loops: CDR1 ENHRY, CDR2 SYGVKD. The CDR3 reads CAISPLGGDEKLFF.

The V and J genes are TRBV10-3 and TRBJ2-3; TCRdb returns TRBD1, unconfirmable since there is no DNA. The CDR3 runs to 14 residues. The germline CDR1 and CDR2 sequences are ENHRY and SYGVKD. CDR3 protein: CAISEAGSTDTQYF.

This chain uses TRBV11-2 with TRBJ2-5. The CDR3 runs 15 residues. CDR1 SGHAT and CDR2 FQNNGV come from the germline V gene. The CDR3: CASSLTLGIGETQYF. Based on the CDR3 plus reference TRBV11-2 and TRBJ2-5, the full variable domain is EAGVAQSPRYKIIEKRQSVAFWCNPISGHATLYWYQQILGQGPKLLIQFQNNGVVDDSQLPKDRFSAERLKGVDSTLKIQPAKLEDSAVYLCASSLTLGIGETQYFGPGTRLLVL.

V gene TRBV7-2 combines with J gene TRBJ1-5. CDR1 SGHTA and CDR2 FQGNSA come from the germline V gene. The length of the CDR3 is 15 residues. The CDR3: CASSLWAEGNQPQHF.

This chain links TRBV6-4 with TRBJ1-5; no DNA is available, so the TRBD1 call from TCRdb remains unchecked. The CDR3 is made up of 16 amino acids. CDR1 is MRHNA and CDR2 is SNTAGT in the germline V gene. CDR3 protein: CASSDISRQGCWPQHF.